The present T cell receptor (beta chain) was sequenced within a study of shared clonotypes between healthy human individuals. Study-wide results and caveats: The study generally estimated greater richness for naive than memory subsets.

Sequencing used immunoSEQ multiplex PCR; TCRdb keeps in-frame clones, though not all of them. The table shows over a million clones, with approximately 72% occurring only once. Trimming cost V 2 bases and J 3 bases; bases outside gene matches: 6. The CDR3 loop spans 16 amino acids. Germline CDR1 WSHSY, CDR2 SAAADI. This clone was counted a few times. Its target is not known. V gene TRBV10-2 combines with J gene TRBJ2-7, with TRBD2 matching 11 bases. The specimen was memory CD4+ T cells sorted from blood. The subset: CD45RA-negative fraction. This TCR was sampled from a man between 18 and 35 years old in good health. CDR3 region: CASSEPSGGSNYEQYF. CDR3 coding DNA: TGCGCCAGCAGTGAGCCTAGCGGGGGGTCCAACTACGAGCAGTACTTC.